What follows are 14 T cell receptor beta chains derived from one specimen sequenced in a study of shared T cell receptors in the human thymus. The repertoire was sequenced with immunoSEQ multiplex PCR; TCRdb's copy has only in-frame clones and lacks some. This sample has approximately 660,000 clones, with roughly 90% found just once. The same sample was also studied in work on human thymus T cells.

Sequencing input: thymocytes. All receptors come from a boy in the first two years of life with a congenital heart defect.

The chain is built from TRBV6-1 and TRBJ2-6; 7 bases align to TRBD1. Germline V gene sequence: CDR1 MNHNS, CDR2 SASEGT. The V and J ends lost 0 bases and 3 bases, in that order; junction bases with no gene match: 11. The CDR3 has 19 amino acids. This CDR3 reads CASSEAQGGRLFGANVLTF. The CDR3 DNA is TGTGCCAGCAGTGAAGCTCAAGGGGGCAGGTTATTTGGGGCCAACGTCCTGACTTTC.

The V and J genes are TRBV9 and TRBJ2-1; D gene uncertain. The germline V gene encodes CDR1 SGDLS and CDR2 YYNGEE. This CDR3 spans 14 amino acids. Trimming left V 0 bases short and J 3 bases short, with 7 bases between. The CDR3 loop is CASSVVDDYNEQFF. DNA for the CDR3: TGTGCCAGCAGCGTAGTAGATGACTACAATGAGCAGTTCTTC.

The V and J genes are TRBV25-1 and TRBJ1-1, with D unresolved. The length of the CDR3 is 12 residues. V lost 3 bases and J 10 bases, leaving 12 bases between the germline ends. From germline, CDR1 is MGHDK and CDR2 SYGVNS. The DNA for the CDR3 is TGTGCCAGCAGTGATTGGTCGGCGGGAGCTTTCTTT. Its protein product is CASSDWSAGAFF.

This clone was detected a few times. V is TRBV19 and J is TRBJ2-7; 9 bases are a match to TRBD1. Germline loops: CDR1 LNHDA, CDR2 SQIVND (reference sequence). The CDR3 spans 13 residues. Trimming removed 6 bases from V and 4 bases from J; junction bases left unmatched: 4. CDR3 amino acids: CASRLDRGYEQYF. CDR3 DNA: TGTGCCAGTAGGCTGGACAGGGGATACGAGCAGTACTTC. Full variable domain (missing parts from reference TRBV19 and TRBJ2-7): DGGITQSPKYLFRKEGQNVTLSCEQNLNHDAMYWYRQDPGQGLRLIYYSQIVNDFQKGDIAEGYSVSREKKESFPLTVTSAQKNPTAFYLCASRLDRGYEQYFGPGTRLTVT.

This clone was detected a few times. The chain couples TRBV6-4 to TRBJ2-7; tentatively, D is TRBD2 (6 bases). The germline V gene encodes CDR1 MRHNA and CDR2 SNTAGT. The V and J ends lost 2 bases and 0 bases respectively, with 11 bases between them. This CDR3 is 15 amino acids long. In nucleotides, the CDR3 is TGTGCCAGCAGTGACGGCGGGACGAGCTCCTACGAGCAGTACTTC. This translates into CASSDGGTSSYEQYF.

The count of this clone is one. The V gene is TRBV4-1, the J gene TRBJ2-3, with TRBD2 identical over 7 bases. The CDR3 has 15 residues. Unmatched junction bases numbered 5, after V lost 1 base and J lost 4 bases. The V gene's germline CDR1 is MGHRA and CDR2 YSYEKL. In DNA form, the CDR3 reads TGCGCCAGCAGCCAAGTCGGGGGGAGACCAGATACGCAGTATTTT. Translated, it gives CASSQVGGRPDTQYF.

The genes are TRBV9 and TRBJ1-1; D unclear. Germline CDR1 reads SGDLS; CDR2 reads YYNGEE. V dropped 2 bases and J dropped 3 bases, with 29 bases sitting between them. The CDR3 is 20 residues long. The CDR3 sequence is CASSVHSRVEFGSWDTEAFF. CDR3 nucleotides: TGTGCCAGCAGCGTCCACTCCCGAGTGGAGTTCGGTAGTTGGGACACTGAAGCTTTCTTT.

The rearrangement links TRBV4-1 to TRBJ2-3; 7 bases fit TRBD1. Germline CDR1 is MGHRA and CDR2 is YSYEKL. CDR3 length: 13 residues. The ends lost 3 bases at V and 9 bases at J; junction bases unmatched: 6. The CDR3 sequence is CASSQTDRVTQYF. CDR3 DNA: TGCGCCAGCAGCCAGACAGACAGGGTCACGCAGTATTTT.

The chain uses TRBV14 and TRBJ2-1; TRBD2 matches at 12 bases. V gave up 3 bases and J gave up 4 bases; unmatched junction bases: 4. The CDR3 extends over 16 amino acids. Germline CDR1 SGHDN, CDR2 FVKESK. The CDR3 DNA reads TGTGCCAGCAGCCACCGACTAGCGGGAGCATACAATGAGCAGTTCTTC. Protein product: CASSHRLAGAYNEQFF.

The chain recombines TRBV7-9 with TRBJ2-7, with TRBD1 identical over 7 bases. The CDR3 is made up of 14 amino acids. With 0 bases clipped from V and 5 bases from J, the junction kept 4 bases outside the gene matches. CDR1 SEHNR and CDR2 FQNEAQ come from the germline V gene (reference sequence). The DNA for the CDR3 is TGTGCCAGCAGCTTAGCCAGACAGGGCGACGAGCAGTACTTC. This translates into CASSLARQGDEQYF.

This sequence joins TRBV7-8 and TRBJ1-5; D not certain. The CDR3 has 15 amino acids. Trimming cost V 5 bases and J 9 bases, with 20 bases left between them. The germline gives CDR1 SGHVS, CDR2 FQNEAQ. This chain's CDR3 is CASSGEACQEPPQHF. The CDR3 DNA reads as TGTGCCAGCAGCGGGGAGGCGTGCCAAGAGCCGCCCCAGCATTTT. Full variable domain (outside the CDR3, taken from reference TRBV7-8 and TRBJ1-5): GAGVSQSPRYKVAKRGQDVALRCDPISGHVSLFWYQQALGQGPEFLTYFQNEAQLDKSGLPSDRFFAERPEGSVSTLKIQRTQQEDSAVYLCASSGEACQEPPQHFGDGTRLSIL.

The V and J genes are TRBV11-2 and TRBJ2-7, with D possibly TRBD2 on 6 matching bases. This CDR3 spans 17 amino acids. Germline V gene lookup returns CDR1 SGHAT and CDR2 FQNNGV. Trimming shortened V by 1 base and J by 1 base, and 17 bases separated the two germline ends. The CDR3 nucleotides read TGTGCCAGCAGCTTAGGAGGCGAGAGACTAGAATCCTACGAGCAGTACTTC. It translates to CASSLGGERLESYEQYF.

The chain has TRBV5-4 and TRBJ2-1; the match to TRBD2 covers 8 bases. Per germline, CDR1 SGHNT and CDR2 YYREEE (reference sequence). V lost 6 bases, J lost 3 bases, and 11 bases stayed unmatched. The CDR3 is made up of 16 amino acids. Written as DNA, the CDR3 is TGTGCCAGCACCTTCTTAGCGGGAACGCTCTACAATGAGCAGTTCTTC. Encoded protein: CASTFLAGTLYNEQFF.

This chain links TRBV27 with TRBJ2-1; perhaps TRBD2 as D (6 bases). Germline-derived CDR1 and CDR2 are MNHEY and SMNVEV (reference sequence). CDR3 length equals 15 residues. Between the trimmed V and J ends, which lost 7 bases and 9 bases, there was a span of 22 bases. CDR3 DNA sequence: TGTGCCAGCACCCCCGGGACTTCACGGGTGGGTGAGCAGTTCTTC. It specifies CASTPGTSRVGEQFF.